These 2 T cell receptor beta chains originate from one sample sequenced in a study of control samples from healthy donors and cancer patients. TCRdb keeps only in-frame clones here, not all; method: immunoSEQ multiplex PCR. The sample holds around 100,000 clones, roughly 92% seen once. What was sequenced was blood. The receptors shown here come from a human donor in good health. The donor label of this sample is uncertain.

The sample holds one count of this clone. The chain has TRBV24-1 and TRBJ2-7; 8 nucleotides agree with TRBD1. V lost 4 bases to trimming and J lost 2 bases; unmatched junction nucleotides: 6. The CDR3 consists of 15 residues. The germline CDR1 and CDR2 sequences are KGHDR and SFDVKD. CDR3 sequence: CATSDSGTGPYEQYF. The DNA of the CDR3 is TGTGCCACCAGTGACTCCGGGACAGGACCCTACGAGCAGTACTTC.

This clone was observed once. The chain employs TRBV9 and TRBJ2-2; D remains unclear. Trimming shortened V by 0 bases and J by 4 bases, and 10 bases separated the two germline ends. Germline CDR1 SGDLS, CDR2 YYNGEE. The length of the CDR3 is 15 residues. For the CDR3, the DNA is TGTGCCAGCAGCGTAGCCCCGAGGAGCACCGGGGAGCTGTTTTTT. This translates into CASSVAPRSTGELFF.